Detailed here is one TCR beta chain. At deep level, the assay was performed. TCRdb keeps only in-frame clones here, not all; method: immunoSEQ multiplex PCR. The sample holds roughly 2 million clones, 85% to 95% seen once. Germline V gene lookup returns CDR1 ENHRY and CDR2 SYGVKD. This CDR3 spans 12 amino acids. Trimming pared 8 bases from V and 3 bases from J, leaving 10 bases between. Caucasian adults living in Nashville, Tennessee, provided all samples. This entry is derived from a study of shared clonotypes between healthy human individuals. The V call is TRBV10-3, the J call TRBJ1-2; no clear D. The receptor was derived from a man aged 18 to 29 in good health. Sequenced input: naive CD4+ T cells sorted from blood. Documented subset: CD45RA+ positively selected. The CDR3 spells CAISFGDYGYTF. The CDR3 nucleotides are TGTGCCATCTCCTTTGGGGACTATGGCTACACCTTC.